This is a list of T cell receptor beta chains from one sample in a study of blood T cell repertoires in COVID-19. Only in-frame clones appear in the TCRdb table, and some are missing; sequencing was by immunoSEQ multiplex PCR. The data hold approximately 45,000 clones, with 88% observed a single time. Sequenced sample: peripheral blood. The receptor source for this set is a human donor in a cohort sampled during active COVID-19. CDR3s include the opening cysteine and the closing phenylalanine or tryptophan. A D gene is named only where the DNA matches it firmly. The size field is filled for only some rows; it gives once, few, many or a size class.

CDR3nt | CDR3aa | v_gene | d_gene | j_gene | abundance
TGTGCCAGCAGCTTAGCGAGGCCTGGCTCACCCCTCCACTTT | CASSLARPGSPLHF | TRBV7-9 | - | TRBJ1-6 | -
TGTGCCAGCAGCTATATGGGGGGTAACTATGGCTACACCTTC | CASSYMGGNYGYTF | TRBV7-8 | - | TRBJ1-2 | -
TGTGCCAGCAGTTACGGGGGACAGGAGTCCTACGAGCAGTACTTC | CASSYGGQESYEQYF | TRBV6-5 | TRBD1 | TRBJ2-7 | -
TGTGCCAGCAGCCAAGTTATCCCGGGGGGTGTATATGGCTACACCTTC | CASSQVIPGGVYGYTF | TRBV3-1/TRBV3-2 | - | TRBJ1-2 | -
TGCGCCAGCAGTTCTAGCGGGGGGTATGAGCAGTTCTTC | CASSSSGGYEQFF | TRBV10-1 | TRBD2 | TRBJ2-1 | -
TGTGCCAGCAGCTCCCGACAGGGTACTGAAGCTTTCTTT | CASSSRQGTEAFF | TRBV11-2 | TRBD1 | TRBJ1-1 | -
TGTGCCACCGGGACAGGGGGACGCTCTGGAAACACCATATATTTT | CATGTGGRSGNTIYF | TRBV10-3 | TRBD1 | TRBJ1-3 | -
TGTGCCAGCAGTTCCCTCGCGAGATATAATTCACCCCTCCACTTT | CASSSLARYNSPLHF | TRBV27 | - | TRBJ1-6 | once
TGTGCCAGCTCACCCGGAGACGGTTGGGGAGACACTGAAGCTTTCTTT | CASSPGDGWGDTEAFF | TRBV18 | - | TRBJ1-1 | -
TGTGCCAGCAGCGTAGGAAGCCATGGAAACACCATATATTTT | CASSVGSHGNTIYF | TRBV9 | - | TRBJ1-3 | -
TGTGCCAGCAGCCCGAAGGGACAGGGGAAGTACGAGCAGTACTTC | CASSPKGQGKYEQYF | TRBV7-9 | TRBD1 | TRBJ2-7 | -
TGTGCCAGCAGCTCCCGGACAGCCGATAATTCACCCCTCCACTTT | CASSSRTADNSPLHF | TRBV9 | - | TRBJ1-6 | -
TGTGCCAGCAGCGCCGGGGAGCGGACTGAAGCTTTCTTT | CASSAGERTEAFF | TRBV7-9 | - | TRBJ1-1 | -
TGCGCCAGCAGTGAAAGGGCCTGGAAGCGGGTGGACAATGAGCAGTTCTTC | CASSERAWKRVDNEQFF | TRBV10-2 | - | TRBJ2-1 | once
TGTGCCTGGAGTGTATCTTACGGGAATCAGCCCCAGCATTTT | CAWSVSYGNQPQHF | TRBV30 | - | TRBJ1-5 | -
TGTGCCAGCAGCCCCGCGGGGACGAGGGAGACCCAGTACTTC | CASSPAGTRETQYF | TRBV5-6 | - | TRBJ2-5 | -
TGTGCCAGCAGCCCTCATAGCGGGGAGCAAGAGACCCAGTACTTC | CASSPHSGEQETQYF | TRBV4-2 | TRBD2 | TRBJ2-5 | -
TGTGCCAGCTCACCCAACAGGGAGAGCGAGCAGTACTTC | CASSPNRESEQYF | TRBV18 | - | TRBJ2-7 | -
TGTGCCACCAATACCCACAGGAATAGCAATCAGCCCCAGCATTTT | CATNTHRNSNQPQHF | TRBV24-1 | - | TRBJ1-5 | -
TGCGCCAGCAGCCAAGATCTTCCAGGGGGCCTCGAGCAGTACTTC | CASSQDLPGGLEQYF | TRBV4-3 | TRBD1 | TRBJ2-7 | once
TGTGCCAGCAGCCTATTAGCGGGGGCATTAACGAACACCGGGGAGCTGTTTTTT | CASSLLAGALTNTGELFF | TRBV7-9 | TRBD2 | TRBJ2-2 | -
TGTGCCAGCAGGGGACAGGAGACCTACGAGCAGTACTTC | CASRGQETYEQYF | TRBV6-6 | TRBD1 | TRBJ2-7 | -
TGCGCCAGCAGCCAAACAGGGGGGATAAACTACGAGCAGTACTTC | CASSQTGGINYEQYF | TRBV4-3 | TRBD1 | TRBJ2-7 | few
TGTGCCAGTAGTATAGTCGGAGGGTTTGGAGATACGCAGTATTTT | CASSIVGGFGDTQYF | TRBV19 | - | TRBJ2-3 | -
TGTGCCAGCAGTTACTCGCGAGGCGCCAGCTACGAGCAGTACTTC | CASSYSRGASYEQYF | TRBV6-2/TRBV6-3 | - | TRBJ2-7 | -
TGTGCCAGTAGTATCCAGGGGGCGAATCAGCCCCAGCATTTT | CASSIQGANQPQHF | TRBV19 | TRBD1 | TRBJ1-5 | once
TGCGCCAGCAGCCAAGATCGTGGCAGAAACACTGAAGCTTTCTTT | CASSQDRGRNTEAFF | TRBV4-3 | - | TRBJ1-1 | -
TGTGCCAGCTCACCAATGCACGGGAACACTGAAGCTTTCTTT | CASSPMHGNTEAFF | TRBV18 | - | TRBJ1-1 | -
TGTGCCAGCAGCTCTAGTGGAGGGCATGAAAAACTGTTTTTT | CASSSSGGHEKLFF | TRBV7-9 | - | TRBJ1-4 | -
TGCGCCAGCAGCTCAATTCACTCAGGGGCACTCACAGATACGCAGTATTTT | CASSSIHSGALTDTQYF | TRBV5-1 | - | TRBJ2-3 | -
TGTGCCAGCAGTCCAGACAGGTATTCACCCCTCCACTTT | CASSPDRYSPLHF | TRBV27 | - | TRBJ1-6 | -
TGTGCCAGCAGCTCCTTTTGGATTGACGGGACAGGGACCTACGAGCAGTACTTC | CASSSFWIDGTGTYEQYF | TRBV13 | TRBD1 | TRBJ2-7 | -
TGTGCCTGGAGTGGGGACAGGGATCAAGAGACCCAGTACTTC | CAWSGDRDQETQYF | TRBV30 | TRBD1 | TRBJ2-5 | -
TGTGCCAGCAGCTTGGCAGGGGCGGGAAACATTCAGTACTTC | CASSLAGAGNIQYF | TRBV5-4 | - | TRBJ2-4 | -
TGTGCCAGCAGCAGACAGGGGGCAGCGAGCACTGAAGCTTTCTTT | CASSRQGAASTEAFF | TRBV6-2/TRBV6-3 | TRBD1 | TRBJ1-1 | -
TGTGCCAGCAGCTCAAGACAGAAAGACTACGAGCAGTACTTC | CASSSRQKDYEQYF | TRBV7-6 | - | TRBJ2-7 | -
TGTGCCAGCAGCTTAATCGGGGGGGCCACAGATACGCAGTATTTT | CASSLIGGATDTQYF | TRBV11-2 | TRBD2 | TRBJ2-3 | -
TGTGCCAGCAGCGAGACAGGGGGCAGATACGAGCAGTACTTC | CASSETGGRYEQYF | TRBV7-2 | TRBD1 | TRBJ2-7 | -
TGTGCCAGCAGCATGACAGGGTTAAATAGAGAGACCCAGTACTTC | CASSMTGLNRETQYF | TRBV5-6 | TRBD1 | TRBJ2-5 | -
TGTGCCACCGGGACAGGGGATATCTACGAGCAGTACTTC | CATGTGDIYEQYF | TRBV3-1/TRBV3-2 | TRBD1 | TRBJ2-7 | -
TGCAGCGTAGCCGGAGACAGGGTCTCCTACGAGCAGTACTTC | CSVAGDRVSYEQYF | TRBV29-1 | TRBD1 | TRBJ2-7 | -
TGCAGCGTTGAGGAGGGCGTCTATGGCTACACCTTC | CSVEEGVYGYTF | TRBV29-1 | - | TRBJ1-2 | -
TGTGCCAGCAGCTTAGATCCGACAGGGCACACCTTC | CASSLDPTGHTF | TRBV11-2 | TRBD1 | TRBJ1-2 | once
TGTGCCAGCAGTTCGACAGGGAGCTACTTGACTTCACCCCTCCACTTT | CASSSTGSYLTSPLHF | TRBV6-5 | TRBD1 | TRBJ1-6 | few
TGCGCCAGCAGCCAAGAGTCAGGGTCCCATATTAATGAAAAACTGTTTTTT | CASSQESGSHINEKLFF | TRBV4-3 | - | TRBJ1-4 | -
TGTGCCAGCAGCTCTTTGGGGGGGACTGAAGCTTTCTTT | CASSSLGGTEAFF | TRBV11-2 | - | TRBJ1-1 | -
TGTGCCAGTAGTAACGGAGGGGCAGGTTTTACCAACGTCCTGACTTTC | CASSNGGAGFTNVLTF | TRBV19 | - | TRBJ2-6 | -
TGCGCCAGCAGCCAAGTAGCGGGGGCCACCGGGGAGCTGTTTTTT | CASSQVAGATGELFF | TRBV4-3 | TRBD2 | TRBJ2-2 | -
TGTGCCAGCAGCCAAGATGGGCCCTCTGGCTACACCTTC | CASSQDGPSGYTF | TRBV3-1/TRBV3-2 | - | TRBJ1-2 | -
TGTGCCAGCAGCCAGGGCGGAGATCAGCCCCAGCATTTT | CASSQGGDQPQHF | TRBV6-4 | - | TRBJ1-5 | few
TGTGCCAGCAGCGTGGGACAGGGGATGGCCCAGTACTTC | CASSVGQGMAQYF | TRBV7-9 | TRBD1 | TRBJ2-5 | -
TGTGCCAGCAGCTCACTAGACTCCTACGAGCAGTACTTC | CASSSLDSYEQYF | TRBV27 | - | TRBJ2-7 | -
TGTGCCAGCAGCTTGGACTACACAGATACGCAGTATTTT | CASSLDYTDTQYF | TRBV5-6 | - | TRBJ2-3 | -
TGTGCCAGCAGCTTATACCCGACAGACTGGAACACCGGGGAGCTGTTTTTT | CASSLYPTDWNTGELFF | TRBV7-9 | - | TRBJ2-2 | -
TGTGCCAGCAGCTCCCGGCCGGGACAGGGCCCCCAGCATTTT | CASSSRPGQGPQHF | TRBV7-3 | TRBD1 | TRBJ1-5 | -
TGTGCCAGCAGCTCCCACGGGACAAAAAGCAATCAGCCCCAGCATTTT | CASSSHGTKSNQPQHF | TRBV7-8 | - | TRBJ1-5 | -
TGTGCCAGCAGTAAGGACAGCCTCGGGGAGCTGTTTTTT | CASSKDSLGELFF | TRBV6-4 | - | TRBJ2-2 | -
TGTGCCAGCAGCTTAAAGAGAAACACCGGGGAGCTGTTTTTT | CASSLKRNTGELFF | TRBV13 | - | TRBJ2-2 | -
TGTGCCAGCAGTACCACCCTCGGGACATCTAATGGCTACACCTTC | CASSTTLGTSNGYTF | TRBV6-5 | - | TRBJ1-2 | -